A selection of T cell receptor beta chains follows, all from one sample in a study of tumor and adjacent non-tumor tissue in lung cancer. Using its own MiXCR run on the multiplex PCR reads, TCRdb lists one record per CDR3 protein. Here the sample spans nearly 50,000 distinct CDR3 sequences, about two thirds being singletons. The sequencing input was distant non-tumor lung tissue. These TCRs come from a woman aged 70-85 years with non-small cell lung cancer. Both conserved end residues are part of each CDR3. The D gene is left open where the match is weak. Rows give clone size only sometimes, using once, few, many, or a class for an expanded clone.

16 TRBJ2-7 TRBD1 . TRBV11-1 CAGSYDLGTGSYGQYF TGTGCCGGCAGCTACGACTTAGGGACAGGTTCCTATGGGCAGTACTTC
14 TRBJ2-3 . many TRBV10-3 CAISLTTSTDTQYF TGTGCCATCAGCCTGACAACTAGCACAGATACGCAGTATTTT
18 TRBJ2-7 TRBD2 . TRBV10-3 CVIGSSPGLAGDSYEQYF TGTGTCATCGGGAGCTCTCCCGGACTAGCGGGAGATTCCTACGAGCAGTACTTC
15 TRBJ2-7 TRBD2 . TRBV5-5 CASIYTSASVYEQYF TGTGCCAGCATTTATACTAGCGCGAGTGTCTACGAGCAGTACTTC
12 TRBJ2-7 . . TRBV28 CASSHQGPDQYF TGTGCCAGCAGTCATCAGGGCCCCGATCAGTACTTC
15 TRBJ2-1 . . TRBV6-7 CASSYVWTVLEEQFF TGTGCCAGCAGTTACGTCTGGACGGTGTTGGAAGAGCAGTTCTTC
14 TRBJ2-1 . . TRBV5-5 CASQILLSYNEQFF TGTGCCAGCCAAATATTGTTATCCTACAATGAGCAGTTCTTC
15 TRBJ2-5 . . TRBV6-5 CASCYSLTGWETQYF TGTGCCAGCTGTTACTCGCTGACTGGGTGGGAGACCCAGTACTTC
19 TRBJ2-1 TRBD2 . TRBV7-3 CASSLTPLLTSGRSDEQFF TGTGCCAGCAGCTTAACCCCGCTTCTGACTAGCGGGAGATCCGATGAGCAGTTCTTC
14 TRBJ2-1 TRBD1 . TRBV10-3 CAIRDTDRVNERFF TGTGCCATCCGTGACACCGACAGGGTCAATGAGCGGTTCTTC
16 TRBJ2-1 TRBD2 many TRBV20-1 CSARLAREGLLDEQFF TGCAGTGCTAGACTTGCCCGGGAGGGCCTTTTGGATGAGCAGTTCTTC
15 TRBJ2-3 . . TRBV5-6 CASSLHGQHTDRQYF TGTGCCAGCAGCTTGCACGGACAGCACACAGATAGGCAGTATTTT
19 TRBJ1-5 . many TRBV28 CASSLRNPAGGSGNQPQHF TGTGCCAGCAGTTTAAGGAATCCTGCCGGGGGCTCGGGCAATCAGCCCCAGCATTTT
19 TRBJ1-5 . many TRBV28 CASSFWMPIQAYSNQPQHF TGTGCCAGCAGTTTCTGGATGCCCATACAGGCTTATAGCAATCAGCCCCAGCATTTT
11 TRBJ1-2 . . TRBV29-1 CGSQRYYGYTF TGCGGCTCACAGAGGTACTATGGCTACACCTTC
14 TRBJ2-7 . . TRBV11-1 CASNFEAGRYEQYF TGTGCCAGCAACTTCGAAGCTGGTCGGTACGAGCAGTATTTC
13 TRBJ2-3 . . TRBV5-5 CASGSMNTDTQYF TGTGCTAGCGGCTCTATGAACACAGATACGCAGTATTTT
15 TRBJ1-1 . . TRBV10-2 CASSERSTLNTETFF TGCGCCAGCAGTGAGAGGAGCACTCTGAACACTGAGACTTTCTTT
14 TRBJ2-5 . once TRBV6-2/TRBV6-3 CASRCTGTHGTQYF TGTGCCAGCAGATGTACTGGAACGCACGGGACCCAGTACTTC
13 TRBJ1-1 . . TRBV29-1 CNVDASYGPEAFF TGCAACGTTGATGCTTCTTATGGCCCTGAAGCTTTCTTT
12 TRBJ1-1 . . TRBV6-1 CASRQVGTKAFF TGTGCCAGCCGGCAGGTGGGCACTAAAGCTTTCTTT
15 TRBJ2-5 . . TRBV19 CASNIVGTLQETQYF TGTGCCAGTAATATAGTTGGGACCCTACAAGAGACCCAGTACTTC
13 TRBJ2-1 . . TRBV29-1 CSVDIPGTVEQFF TGCAGCGTTGATATCCCGGGAACAGTTGAGCAGTTCTTC
15 TRBJ2-6 . . TRBV19 CASSPYDSGANVLTF TGTGCCAGTAGCCCCTACGACTCTGGGGCCAACGTCCTGACTTTC
16 TRBJ1-1 . . TRBV5-1 CASSLSPGQTNTEAIF TGCGCCAGCAGCTTGAGCCCAGGACAGACGAACACTGAAGCTATCTTT
13 TRBJ2-2 . . TRBV28 CASSLTGTGELFF TGTGCCAGCAGCTTAACAGGGACCGGGGAGCTGTTTTTT
13 TRBJ2-1 TRBD2 many TRBV29-1 CSVESLAGGEQFF TGCAGCGTTGAGAGCCTTGCGGGAGGTGAGCAGTTCTTC
13 TRBJ1-1 . . TRBV29-1 CSMARGKDTEAFF TGCAGCATGGCGCGGGGAAAAGACACTGAAGCATTCTTT
16 TRBJ2-1 . few TRBV9 CASSVGPSRLSGEQFF TGTGCCAGCAGCGTAGGCCCTAGCAGGCTATCGGGTGAGCAGTTCTTC
13 TRBJ1-1 . once TRBV6-1 CASSGTEVTEAFF TGTGCCAGCAGTGGGACGGAGGTGACTGAGGCTTTCTTT
19 TRBJ2-3 TRBD2 once TRBV20-1 CNARDPFNTSGTSTDTQYF TGCAATGCTAGAGATCCTTTTAATACTAGCGGAACCAGCACAGATACGCAGTATTTT